The sequence of this T cell receptor beta chain was determined in a study of response to subunit inactivated influenza vaccine. Trimming took off 0 bases at V and 1 base at J, with 9 bases between the two ends. The germline CDR1 and CDR2 sequences are LGHNA and YSLEER. The CDR3 is 15 residues long. Concerning this clonotype itself: Its antigen is unidentified.

Study-wide results and caveats: T cells newly recruited by each seasonal influenza vaccination are few, the authors suggested.

TCRdb re-called the RT-PCR reads with MiXCR, one entry per CDR3 protein. The sample includes 170,000 or so distinct CDR3 sequences, 9.5% to 12% seen only once; the top ten take around 35%. The source is a man aged 50 to 69 who received an inactivated influenza vaccine. The source was CD8+ T cells sorted from PBMCs, collected roughly 24 months after vaccination. The rearrangement joins TRBV4-3 to TRBJ1-1; D unresolved. The CDR3 DNA reads TGCGCCAGCAGCCAAGATTCTTCAGGGAACACTGAAGCTTTCTTT. It encodes CASSQDSSGNTEAFF.